This TCR beta chain was documented in a study of blood T cells in healthy people across ages. Broader study findings: Diversity figures derived from one million T cells were judged to underestimate the true value. Per-million-T-cell TCR beta diversity fell roughly linearly with age. CMV infection status of these donors was not known.

PCR was performed a second time for roughly 7 to 11 cycles using a sample-barcoded 5' primer and a J-beta primer mix. A template-switch adaptor that had 12 random nucleotides put a tag on each cDNA molecule. One entry per CDR3 protein, called by TCRdb with MiXCR from the 5' RACE reads. Of about 1.5 million distinct CDR3 sequences in the sample, 35% to 45% were seen once. Germline assignment: CDR1 LGHDT and CDR2 YNNKEL (reference sequence). The J segment lost 5 bases and the V segment lost 6 bases, leaving 8 bases of the junction unmatched. The CDR3 loop spans 15 amino acids. Concerning this clonotype: What it recognizes is unknown.

The sequence was collected from a woman under 30 in good health. The sequencing sample was made of blood. The genes are TRBV3-1 and TRBJ2-3; 10 bases align to TRBD2. The CDR3 region has the DNA TGTGCCAGCAGATTTAGCGGGGGGCCGGGAGATACGCAGTATTTT. Translation gives CASRFSGGPGDTQYF.